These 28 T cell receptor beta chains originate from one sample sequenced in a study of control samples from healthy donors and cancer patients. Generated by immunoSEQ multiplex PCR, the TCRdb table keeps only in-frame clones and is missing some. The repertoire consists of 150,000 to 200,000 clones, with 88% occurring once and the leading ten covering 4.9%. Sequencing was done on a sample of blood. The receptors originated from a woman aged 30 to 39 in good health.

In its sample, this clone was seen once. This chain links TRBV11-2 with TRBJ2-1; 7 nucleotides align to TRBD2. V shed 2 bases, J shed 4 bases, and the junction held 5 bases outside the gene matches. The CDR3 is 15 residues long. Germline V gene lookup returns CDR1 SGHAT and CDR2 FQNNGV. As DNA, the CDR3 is TGTGCCAGCAGCTTAAGGACTAGAAATTACAATGAGCAGTTCTTC. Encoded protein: CASSLRTRNYNEQFF. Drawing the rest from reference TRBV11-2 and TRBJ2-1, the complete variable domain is EAGVAQSPRYKIIEKRQSVAFWCNPISGHATLYWYQQILGQGPKLLIQFQNNGVVDDSQLPKDRFSAERLKGVDSTLKIQPAKLEDSAVYLCASSLRTRNYNEQFFGPGTRLTVL.

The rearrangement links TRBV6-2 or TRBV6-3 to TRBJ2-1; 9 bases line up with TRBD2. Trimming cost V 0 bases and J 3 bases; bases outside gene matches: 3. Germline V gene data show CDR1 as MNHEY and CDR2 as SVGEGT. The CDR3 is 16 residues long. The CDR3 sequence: CASSYSLAGHYNEQFF. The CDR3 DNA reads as TGTGCCAGCAGTTACTCACTAGCGGGCCACTACAATGAGCAGTTCTTC.

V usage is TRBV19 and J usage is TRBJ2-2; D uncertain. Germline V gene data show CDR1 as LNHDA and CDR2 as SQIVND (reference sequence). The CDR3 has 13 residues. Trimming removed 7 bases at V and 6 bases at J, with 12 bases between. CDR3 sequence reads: CASMVGSSGELFF. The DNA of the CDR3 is TGTGCCAGTATGGTAGGATCCTCCGGGGAGCTGTTTTTT.

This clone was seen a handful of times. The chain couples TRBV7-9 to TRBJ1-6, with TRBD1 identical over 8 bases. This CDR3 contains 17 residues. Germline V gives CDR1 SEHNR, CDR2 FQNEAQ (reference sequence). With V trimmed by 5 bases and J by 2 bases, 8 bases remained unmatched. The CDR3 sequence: CASSPRTGSTYNSPLHF. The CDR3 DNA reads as TGTGCCAGCAGCCCACGGACAGGGAGCACCTATAATTCACCCCTCCACTTT. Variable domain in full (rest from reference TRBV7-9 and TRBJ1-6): DTGVSQNPRHKITKRGQNVTFRCDPISEHNRLYWYRQTLGQGPEFLTYFQNEAQLEKSRLLSDRFSAERPKGSFSTLEIQRTEQGDSAMYLCASSPRTGSTYNSPLHFGNGTRLTVT.

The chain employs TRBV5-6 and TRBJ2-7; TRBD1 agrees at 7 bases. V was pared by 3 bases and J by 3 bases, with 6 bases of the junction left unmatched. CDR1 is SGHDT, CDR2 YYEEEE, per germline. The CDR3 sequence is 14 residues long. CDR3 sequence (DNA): TGTGCCAGCAGCTCCACCGGGACAGACTACGAGCAGTACGTC. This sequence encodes CASSSTGTDYEQYV.

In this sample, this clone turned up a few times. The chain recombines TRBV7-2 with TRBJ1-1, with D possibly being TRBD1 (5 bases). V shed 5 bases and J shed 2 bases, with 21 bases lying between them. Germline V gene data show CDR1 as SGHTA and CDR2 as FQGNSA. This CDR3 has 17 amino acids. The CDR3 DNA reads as TGTGCCAGCAGCCCCGGCCCTTTGGGGGGAACAAACACTGAAGCTTTCTTT. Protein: CASSPGPLGGTNTEAFF.

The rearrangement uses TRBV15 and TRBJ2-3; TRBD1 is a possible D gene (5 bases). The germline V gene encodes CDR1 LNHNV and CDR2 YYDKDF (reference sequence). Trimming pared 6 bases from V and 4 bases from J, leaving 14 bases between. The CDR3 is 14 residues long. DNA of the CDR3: TGTGCCACCAGTGTCGACTCAGGGTCAGATACGCAGTATTTT. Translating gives CATSVDSGSDTQYF.

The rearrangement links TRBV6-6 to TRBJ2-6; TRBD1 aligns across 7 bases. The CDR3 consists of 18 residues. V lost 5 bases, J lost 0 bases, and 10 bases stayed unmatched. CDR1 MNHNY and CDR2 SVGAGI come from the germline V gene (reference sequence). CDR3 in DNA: TGTGCCAGCAGTCGGACTCGCCGGGACAGCTCTGGGGCCAACGTCCTGACTTTC. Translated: CASSRTRRDSSGANVLTF.

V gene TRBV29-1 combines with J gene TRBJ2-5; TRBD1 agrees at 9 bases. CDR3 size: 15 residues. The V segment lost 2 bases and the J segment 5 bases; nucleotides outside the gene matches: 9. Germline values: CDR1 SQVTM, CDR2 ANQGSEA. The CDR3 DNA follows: TGCAGCGTTGAAAGGGACAGGGTTACGGGGGAGACCCAGTACTTC. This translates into CSVERDRVTGETQYF.

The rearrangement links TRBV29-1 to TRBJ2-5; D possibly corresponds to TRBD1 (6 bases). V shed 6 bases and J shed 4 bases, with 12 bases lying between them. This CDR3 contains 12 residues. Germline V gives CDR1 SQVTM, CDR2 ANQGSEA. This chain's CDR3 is CSVQQGRETQYF. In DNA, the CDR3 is TGCAGCGTCCAACAGGGAAGAGAGACCCAGTACTTC.

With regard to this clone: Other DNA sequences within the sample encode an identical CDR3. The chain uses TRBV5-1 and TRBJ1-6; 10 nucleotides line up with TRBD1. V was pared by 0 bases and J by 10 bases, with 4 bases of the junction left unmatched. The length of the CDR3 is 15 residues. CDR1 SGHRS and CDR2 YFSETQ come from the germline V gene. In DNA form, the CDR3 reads TGCGCCAGCAGCTTGGGGGACAGGGGTGGGTCACCCCTCCACTTT. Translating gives CASSLGDRGGSPLHF. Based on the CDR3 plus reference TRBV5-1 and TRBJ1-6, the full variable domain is KAGVTQTPRYLIKTRGQQVTLSCSPISGHRSVSWYQQTPGQGLQFLFEYFSETQRNKGNFPGRFSGRQFSNSRSEMNVSTLELGDSALYLCASSLGDRGGSPLHFGNGTRLTVT.

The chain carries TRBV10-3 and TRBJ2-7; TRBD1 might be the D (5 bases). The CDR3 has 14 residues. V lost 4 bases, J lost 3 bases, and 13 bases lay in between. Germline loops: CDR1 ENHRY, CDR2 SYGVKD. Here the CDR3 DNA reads TGTGCCATCAGTGCTTCGGTGGACAACTACGAGCAGTACTTC. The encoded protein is CAISASVDNYEQYF.

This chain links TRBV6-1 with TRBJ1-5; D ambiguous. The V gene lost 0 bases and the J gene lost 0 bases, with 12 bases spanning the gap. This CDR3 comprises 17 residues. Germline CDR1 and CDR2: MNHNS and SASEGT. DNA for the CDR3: TGTGCCAGCAGTGAAGCCTTGGAGACACTTAGCAATCAGCCCCAGCATTTT. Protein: CASSEALETLSNQPQHF.

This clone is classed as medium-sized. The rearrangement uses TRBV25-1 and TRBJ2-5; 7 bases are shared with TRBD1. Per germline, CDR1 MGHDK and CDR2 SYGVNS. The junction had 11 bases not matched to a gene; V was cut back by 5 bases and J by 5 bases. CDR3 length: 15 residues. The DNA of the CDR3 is TGTGCCAGCAGTAATCCTGAGGGGGCGGGTGAGACCCAGTACTTC. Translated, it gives CASSNPEGAGETQYF.

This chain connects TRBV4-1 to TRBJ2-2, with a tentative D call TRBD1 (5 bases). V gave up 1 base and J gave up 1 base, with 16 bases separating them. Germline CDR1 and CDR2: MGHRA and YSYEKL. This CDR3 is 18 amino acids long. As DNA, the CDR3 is TGCGCCAGCAGCCAAGTGAACATTTGGGGCATGAACACCGGGGAGCTGTTTTTT. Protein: CASSQVNIWGMNTGELFF.

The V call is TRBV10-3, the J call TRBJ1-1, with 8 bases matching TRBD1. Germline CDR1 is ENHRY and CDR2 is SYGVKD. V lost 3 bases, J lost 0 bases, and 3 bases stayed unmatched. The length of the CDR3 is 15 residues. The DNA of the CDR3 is TGTGCCATCAGTGACAGGGGGCGAGTGAACACTGAAGCTTTCTTT. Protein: CAISDRGRVNTEAFF.

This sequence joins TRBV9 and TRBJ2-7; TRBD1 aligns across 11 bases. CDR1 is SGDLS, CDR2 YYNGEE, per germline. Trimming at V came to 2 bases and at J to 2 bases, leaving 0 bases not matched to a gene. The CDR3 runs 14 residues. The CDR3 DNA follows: TGTGCCAGCAGCGTGGGACAGGGGGCCTACGAGCAGTACTTC. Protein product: CASSVGQGAYEQYF.

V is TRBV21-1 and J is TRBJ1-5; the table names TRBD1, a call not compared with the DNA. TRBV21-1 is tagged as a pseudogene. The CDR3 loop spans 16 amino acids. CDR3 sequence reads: CASSKFSAGANQPQHF. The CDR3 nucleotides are TGTGCCAGCAGCAAATTTAGTGCAGGGGCCAATCAGCCCCAGCATTTT.

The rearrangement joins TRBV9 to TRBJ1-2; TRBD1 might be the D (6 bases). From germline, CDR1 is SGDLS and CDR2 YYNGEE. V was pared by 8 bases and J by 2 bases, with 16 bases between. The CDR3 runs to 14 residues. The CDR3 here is CASGGPTVNYGYTF. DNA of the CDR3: TGTGCCAGTGGGGGCCCGACGGTGAACTATGGCTACACCTTC.

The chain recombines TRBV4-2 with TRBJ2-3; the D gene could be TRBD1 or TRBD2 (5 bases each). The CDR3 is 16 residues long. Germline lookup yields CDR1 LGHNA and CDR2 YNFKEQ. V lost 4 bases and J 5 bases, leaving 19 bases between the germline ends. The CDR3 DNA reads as TGTGCCAGCAGCCCACTCCTCCCAGAGGGGTTAGATACGCAGTATTTT. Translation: CASSPLLPEGLDTQYF.

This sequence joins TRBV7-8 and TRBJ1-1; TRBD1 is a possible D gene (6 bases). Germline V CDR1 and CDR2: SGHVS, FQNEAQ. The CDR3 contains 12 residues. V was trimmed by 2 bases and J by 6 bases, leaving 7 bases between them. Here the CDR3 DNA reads TGTGCCAGCAGCTTAAGGGGGGCTGAAGCTTTCTTT. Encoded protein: CASSLRGAEAFF.

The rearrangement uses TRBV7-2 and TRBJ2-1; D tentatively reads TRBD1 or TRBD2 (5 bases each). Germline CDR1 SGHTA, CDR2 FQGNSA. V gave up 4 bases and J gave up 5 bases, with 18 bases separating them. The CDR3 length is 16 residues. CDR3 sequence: CASSSNSPGTNNEQFF. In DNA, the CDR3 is TGTGCCAGCAGCTCCAATAGCCCAGGGACCAACAATGAGCAGTTCTTC.

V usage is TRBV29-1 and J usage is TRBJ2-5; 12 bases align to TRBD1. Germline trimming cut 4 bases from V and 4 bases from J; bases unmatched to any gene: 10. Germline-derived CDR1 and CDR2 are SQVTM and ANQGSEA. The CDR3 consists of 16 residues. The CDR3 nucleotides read TGCAGCGTTGCCGGGACAGGGGGCGCTCTTGGAGAGACCCAGTACTTC. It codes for CSVAGTGGALGETQYF. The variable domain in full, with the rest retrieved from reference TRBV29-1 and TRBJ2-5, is SAVISQKPSRDICQRGTSLTIQCQVDSQVTMMFWYRQQPGQSLTLIATANQGSEATYESGFVIDKFPISRPNLTFSTLTVSNMSPEDSSIYLCSVAGTGGALGETQYFGPGTRLLVL.

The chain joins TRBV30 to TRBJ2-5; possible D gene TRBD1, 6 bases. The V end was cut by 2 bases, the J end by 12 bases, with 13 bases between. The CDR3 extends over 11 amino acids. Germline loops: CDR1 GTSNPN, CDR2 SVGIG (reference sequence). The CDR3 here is CAWSPSTGKYF. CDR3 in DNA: TGTGCCTGGAGTCCATCGACAGGAAAGTACTTC.

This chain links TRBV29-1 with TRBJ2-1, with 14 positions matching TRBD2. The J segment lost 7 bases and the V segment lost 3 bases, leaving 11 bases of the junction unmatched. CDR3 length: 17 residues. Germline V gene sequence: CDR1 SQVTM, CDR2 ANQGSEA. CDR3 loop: CSVDGTPGLAGVNEQFF. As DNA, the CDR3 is TGCAGCGTTGACGGTACCCCGGGACTAGCGGGAGTAAATGAGCAGTTCTTC.

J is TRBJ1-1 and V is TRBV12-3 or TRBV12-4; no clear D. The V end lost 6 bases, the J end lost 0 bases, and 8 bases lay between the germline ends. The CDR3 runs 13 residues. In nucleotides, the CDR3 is TGTGCCAGCAGCCACGCTATGAACACTGAAGCTTTCTTT. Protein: CASSHAMNTEAFF.

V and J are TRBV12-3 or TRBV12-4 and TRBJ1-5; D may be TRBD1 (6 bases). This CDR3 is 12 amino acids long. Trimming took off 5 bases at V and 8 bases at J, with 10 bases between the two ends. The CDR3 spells CASSRGGKPQHF. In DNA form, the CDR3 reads TGTGCCAGCAGTAGGGGGGGTAAGCCCCAGCATTTT.

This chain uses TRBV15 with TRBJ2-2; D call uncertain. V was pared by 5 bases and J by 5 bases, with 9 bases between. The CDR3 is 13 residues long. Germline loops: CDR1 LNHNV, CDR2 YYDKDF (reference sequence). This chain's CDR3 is CATSGARTGELFF. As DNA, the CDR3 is TGTGCCACCAGCGGAGCGAGGACCGGGGAGCTGTTTTTT.